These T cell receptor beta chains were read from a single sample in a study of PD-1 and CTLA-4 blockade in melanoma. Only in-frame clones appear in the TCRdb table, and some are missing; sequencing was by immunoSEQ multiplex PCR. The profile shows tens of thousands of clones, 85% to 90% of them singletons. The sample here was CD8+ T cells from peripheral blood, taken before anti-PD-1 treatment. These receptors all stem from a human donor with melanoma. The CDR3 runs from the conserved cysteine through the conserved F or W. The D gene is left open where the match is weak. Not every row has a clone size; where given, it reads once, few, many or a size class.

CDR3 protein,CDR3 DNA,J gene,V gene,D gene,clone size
CASSVENLGTDTQYF,TGTGCCAGCAGCGTAGAAAACCTGGGCACAGATACGCAGTATTTT,TRBJ2-3,TRBV9,-,-
CSVEYRDKQSYEQYF,TGCAGCGTTGAGTACCGGGACAAGCAAAGTTACGAGCAGTACTTC,TRBJ2-7,TRBV29-1,-,-
CASSVRDRGTGYTF,TGTGCCAGCAGCGTCCGGGACAGGGGAACGGGCTACACCTTC,TRBJ1-2,TRBV13,TRBD1,-
CASSLAGGEQYF,TGTGCCAGCAGTTTAGCAGGGGGGGAGCAGTACTTC,TRBJ2-7,TRBV12-3/TRBV12-4,-,-
CASSPPEAIDSPLHF,TGTGCCAGCAGTCCCCCTGAAGCGATAGATTCACCCCTCCACTTT,TRBJ1-6,TRBV28,-,-
CATSGLDRGGYYEQYF,TGTGCCACCAGTGGTCTTGACAGGGGAGGGTACTACGAGCAGTACTTC,TRBJ2-7,TRBV24-1,-,-
CASSEEGANTEAFF,TGCGCCAGCAGTGAGGAGGGGGCGAACACTGAAGCTTTCTTT,TRBJ1-1,TRBV10-2,TRBD1,-
CAVRRGTVDNSPLHF,TGTGCCGTAAGACGGGGGACAGTAGATAATTCACCCCTCCACTTT,TRBJ1-6,TRBV6-5,TRBD1,few
CASSLGASSYNEQFF,TGTGCCAGCAGCTTAGGGGCCAGCTCCTACAATGAGCAGTTCTTC,TRBJ2-1,TRBV7-3,-,-
CASSVEEDLAGYGYTF,TGTGCCAGCAGCGTAGAGGAGGACCTCGCAGGCTATGGCTACACCTTC,TRBJ1-2,TRBV9,-,-
CASSGEGGPTYEQYF,TGCGCCAGCAGCGGGGAGGGAGGGCCAACCTACGAGCAGTACTTC,TRBJ2-7,TRBV5-1,TRBD2,once
CASSQEASSVLTF,TGCGCCAGCAGCCAAGAGGCTAGCTCCGTCCTGACTTTC,TRBJ2-6,TRBV4-1,-,-
CAISESSGRGDEQFF,TGTGCCATCAGTGAGTCGAGCGGGAGGGGGGATGAGCAGTTCTTC,TRBJ2-1,TRBV10-3,TRBD2,-
CASSLGLARGEQFF,TGTGCCAGCAGTCTCGGACTAGCGAGGGGTGAGCAGTTCTTC,TRBJ2-1,TRBV6-5,TRBD2,-
CASSTTSSYEQYF,TGTGCCAGTAGTACGACTAGTTCCTACGAGCAGTACTTC,TRBJ2-7,TRBV19,-,-
CASRGTPGAEAFF,TGTGCCAGCAGGGGTACTCCCGGGGCTGAAGCTTTCTTT,TRBJ1-1,TRBV6-4,-,-
CASSMNRDDSYEQYF,TGTGCCAGTAGTATGAACAGGGATGACTCCTACGAGCAGTACTTC,TRBJ2-7,TRBV19,-,-
CASSPPSPGTANTEAFF,TGTGCCAGCAGCCCCCCAAGCCCCGGGACAGCGAACACTGAAGCTTTCTTT,TRBJ1-1,TRBV4-2,TRBD1,-
CASSQGYFSRDGDQPQHF,TGTGCCAGCAGCCAAGGGTATTTTTCCAGGGACGGGGATCAGCCCCAGCATTTT,TRBJ1-5,TRBV3-1/TRBV3-2,-,-
CASSSGGQGTSEQYF,TGTGCCAGCAGCTCAGGGGGGCAGGGAACGTCCGAGCAGTACTTC,TRBJ2-7,TRBV7-9,-,-
CASSYGGGIQETQYF,TGTGCCAGCAGTTACGGGGGCGGGATCCAAGAGACCCAGTACTTC,TRBJ2-5,TRBV6-5,-,-
CASSLGGEAFF,TGCGCCAGCAGCTTGGGCGGCGAAGCTTTCTTT,TRBJ1-1,TRBV5-1,-,-
CASSPDLNTEAFF,TGTGCCAGCAGTCCCGATTTGAACACTGAAGCTTTCTTT,TRBJ1-1,TRBV6-5,-,-
CASSSQGNYGYTF,TGTGCCAGCAGCTCCCAGGGCAACTATGGCTACACCTTC,TRBJ1-2,TRBV7-9,-,-
CATSKGTGEDTIYF,TGTGCCACCAGCAAAGGGACAGGGGAGGACACCATATATTTT,TRBJ1-3,TRBV15,TRBD1,-
CASSYSGMQYF,TGTGCCAGCAGTTACTCGGGGATGCAGTACTTC,TRBJ2-7,TRBV6-5,-,few
CASSYSGTGGNYGYTF,TGTGCCAGCAGTTACTCCGGGACAGGGGGAAACTATGGCTACACCTTC,TRBJ1-2,TRBV6-6,TRBD1,-
CASSPRDRKLDEQYF,TGTGCCAGCAGCCCTAGGGACAGGAAATTAGACGAGCAGTACTTC,TRBJ2-7,TRBV2,TRBD1,-
CASSQEGGGNQPQHF,TGCGCCAGCAGCCAAGAGGGAGGTGGGAATCAGCCCCAGCATTTT,TRBJ1-5,TRBV4-1,-,once